The TCR beta chain under discussion was sequenced for a study of T cells in Graves' hyperthyroidism and ophthalmopathy. This clonotype was counted ten times or more. Criteria for exclusion of patients were uncontrolled infection, other autoimmune disease, pregnancy or lactation. Fresh peripheral blood, around 11 ml of it, supplied the PBMCs. Amplification of TCR beta CDR3 regions was performed using RNA transcripts as template. Primed by the HTBI set, a first-round RT-PCR was run on the TCR CDR3. TCRdb called the multiplex PCR reads again in MiXCR, with one record for every CDR3 protein. The sample lists around 690,000 distinct CDR3 sequences, roughly 17% seen once, with roughly a sixth in the top ten. Source material: blood. The receptor was derived from a man aged 50 or older with Graves' hyperthyroidism.

The CDR3 protein is CASSLLTTGSYEQYF. The DNA of the CDR3 is TGTGCCAGCAGTTTATTGACGACAGGCTCCTACGAGCAGTACTTC. The rearrangement joins TRBV28 to TRBJ2-7; TRBD1 might be the D (6 bases). Germline V CDR1 and CDR2: MDHEN, SYDVKM. CDR3 length equals 15 residues. The V and J ends lost 1 base and 0 bases respectively, with 10 bases between them.